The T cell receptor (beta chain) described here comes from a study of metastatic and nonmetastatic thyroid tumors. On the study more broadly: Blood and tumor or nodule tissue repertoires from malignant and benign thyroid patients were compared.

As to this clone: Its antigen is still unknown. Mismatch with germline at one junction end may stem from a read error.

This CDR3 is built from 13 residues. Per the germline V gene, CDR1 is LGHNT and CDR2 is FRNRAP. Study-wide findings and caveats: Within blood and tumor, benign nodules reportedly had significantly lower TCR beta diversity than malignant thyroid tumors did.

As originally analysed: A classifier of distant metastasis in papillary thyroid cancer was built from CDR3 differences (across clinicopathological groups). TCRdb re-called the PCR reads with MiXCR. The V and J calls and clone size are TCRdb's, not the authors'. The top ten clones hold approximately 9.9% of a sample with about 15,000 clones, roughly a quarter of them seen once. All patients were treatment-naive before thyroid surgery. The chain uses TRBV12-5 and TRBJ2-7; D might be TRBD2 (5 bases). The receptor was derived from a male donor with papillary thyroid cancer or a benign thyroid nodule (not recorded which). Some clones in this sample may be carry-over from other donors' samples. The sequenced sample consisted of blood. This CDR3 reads CSSGVGLIYEQYF. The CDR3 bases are TGTTCTAGTGGTGTAGGACTGATCTACGAGCAGTACTTC.